Listed below are T cell receptor beta chains from one sample, sequenced in a study of shared clonotypes between healthy human individuals. Produced via immunoSEQ multiplex PCR; TCRdb's table is partial and in-frame only. The top ten hold more than 0.95% of the sample, which has around 2,000,000 clones, about 95% seen once. Sequenced material: naive CD8+ T cells sorted from blood. The receptors were sampled from a man aged 18 to 29 in good health. Each CDR3 is given with its conserved first and last residue. The order of the fields is CDR3 protein, CDR3 DNA, V gene, J gene, D gene, clone size. A D gene is named only where the DNA matches it firmly. For some rows the clone size is stated as once, few or many, or as a class when expanded; others skip it.

cdr3_aa: CASSPALKSEAFF
cdr3_nt: TGTGCCAGCAGCCCGGCCTTGAAATCTGAAGCTTTCTTT
v_call: TRBV14
j_call: TRBJ1-1
d_call: -
clone_size: -

cdr3_aa: CARSLDRDSNSYEQYF
cdr3_nt: TGTGCCAGAAGCTTAGATCGAGACAGCAATTCCTACGAGCAGTACTTC
v_call: TRBV7-5
j_call: TRBJ2-7
d_call: -
clone_size: -

cdr3_aa: CASSLGGTDFSYEQYF
cdr3_nt: TGTGCCAGCAGCTTGGGTGGGACAGACTTTTCCTACGAGCAGTACTTC
v_call: TRBV5-6
j_call: TRBJ2-7
d_call: TRBD1
clone_size: -

cdr3_aa: CASSQLTGQGGEQFF
cdr3_nt: TGCGCCAGCAGCCAACTGACAGGGCAAGGGGGTGAGCAGTTCTTC
v_call: TRBV4-3
j_call: TRBJ2-1
d_call: TRBD1
clone_size: -

cdr3_aa: CASSLTGGRETQYF
cdr3_nt: TGTGCCAGCAGCCTGACAGGGGGTAGGGAGACCCAGTACTTC
v_call: TRBV9
j_call: TRBJ2-5
d_call: TRBD1
clone_size: -

cdr3_aa: CASSLGRLTLQETQYF
cdr3_nt: TGCGCCAGCAGCTTGGGGCGGTTAACCTTACAAGAGACCCAGTACTTC
v_call: TRBV5-1
j_call: TRBJ2-5
d_call: -
clone_size: -

cdr3_aa: CASSVTGTGPLHF
cdr3_nt: TGCGCCAGCAGTGTAACCGGGACAGGACCCCTCCACTTT
v_call: TRBV10-1
j_call: TRBJ1-6
d_call: TRBD1
clone_size: few

cdr3_aa: CASSSDTRTDTQYF
cdr3_nt: TGTGCCAGCAGCTCGGACACCCGCACAGATACGCAGTATTTT
v_call: TRBV7-3
j_call: TRBJ2-3
d_call: -
clone_size: -

cdr3_aa: CASSYSNTPEKLFF
cdr3_nt: TGTGCCAGCAGTTACTCGAACACACCAGAAAAACTGTTTTTT
v_call: TRBV6-5
j_call: TRBJ1-4
d_call: -
clone_size: -

cdr3_aa: CASSVFDRAGPPNTGELFF
cdr3_nt: TGTGCCAGCAGCGTATTCGACAGGGCAGGACCCCCGAACACCGGGGAGCTGTTTTTT
v_call: TRBV9
j_call: TRBJ2-2
d_call: TRBD1
clone_size: -

cdr3_aa: CASSQVGGLLNYGYTF
cdr3_nt: TGCGCCAGCAGCCAAGTCGGGGGATTACTTAACTATGGCTACACCTTC
v_call: TRBV4-1
j_call: TRBJ1-2
d_call: -
clone_size: -

cdr3_aa: CSVEGLAGGPSYNEQFF
cdr3_nt: TGCAGCGTTGAAGGCCTAGCGGGGGGGCCGAGCTACAATGAGCAGTTCTTC
v_call: TRBV29-1
j_call: TRBJ2-1
d_call: TRBD2
clone_size: -

cdr3_aa: CASSHEAERSEAFF
cdr3_nt: TGTGCCAGTAGTCATGAGGCGGAACGGTCTGAAGCTTTCTTT
v_call: TRBV19
j_call: TRBJ1-1
d_call: -
clone_size: -

cdr3_aa: CASSLKTSGELFF
cdr3_nt: TGTGCCAGCAGCCTAAAAACCTCCGGGGAGCTGTTTTTT
v_call: TRBV13
j_call: TRBJ2-2
d_call: -
clone_size: once

cdr3_aa: CASSFLITNEQFF
cdr3_nt: TGTGCCAGCAGTTTCTTGATAACCAATGAGCAGTTCTTC
v_call: TRBV28
j_call: TRBJ2-1
d_call: -
clone_size: -

cdr3_aa: CASSLLRTGSYEQYF
cdr3_nt: TGTGCCAGCAGCTTACTTAGGACAGGGTCCTACGAGCAGTACTTC
v_call: TRBV7-2
j_call: TRBJ2-7
d_call: TRBD1
clone_size: -

cdr3_aa: CASSLAATGGTEAFF
cdr3_nt: TGTGCCAGCAGTTTAGCGGCGACAGGGGGCACTGAAGCTTTCTTT
v_call: TRBV27
j_call: TRBJ1-1
d_call: TRBD1
clone_size: once

cdr3_aa: CASSQEGLAGFSYNEQFF
cdr3_nt: TGCGCCAGCAGCCAAGAGGGACTAGCGGGTTTCTCCTACAATGAGCAGTTCTTC
v_call: TRBV4-1
j_call: TRBJ2-1
d_call: TRBD2
clone_size: -

cdr3_aa: CASSLAVGTQKLGSPLHF
cdr3_nt: TGTGCCAGCAGCTTAGCCGTCGGGACTCAAAAACTGGGATCACCCCTCCACTTT
v_call: TRBV7-2
j_call: TRBJ1-6
d_call: -
clone_size: once

cdr3_aa: CSVEDSGLAGYEQYF
cdr3_nt: TGCAGCGTTGAAGACTCAGGACTAGCGGGGTACGAGCAGTACTTC
v_call: TRBV29-1
j_call: TRBJ2-7
d_call: TRBD2
clone_size: -

cdr3_aa: CASSFAEYNEQFF
cdr3_nt: TGTGCCAGCAGCTTTGCGGAATACAATGAGCAGTTCTTC
v_call: TRBV5-4
j_call: TRBJ2-1
d_call: -
clone_size: -

cdr3_aa: CASENRDRGFYEQYF
cdr3_nt: TGTGCCAGCGAAAACCGGGACAGGGGATTCTACGAGCAGTACTTC
v_call: TRBV7-9
j_call: TRBJ2-7
d_call: TRBD1
clone_size: -

cdr3_aa: CASSYALSVGPSYEQYF
cdr3_nt: TGTGCCAGCAGCTATGCCCTTTCGGTTGGCCCATCCTACGAGCAGTACTTC
v_call: TRBV7-2
j_call: TRBJ2-7
d_call: -
clone_size: -

cdr3_aa: CASSTGEGYTF
cdr3_nt: TGTGCCAGCAGTACAGGGGAAGGCTACACCTTC
v_call: TRBV27
j_call: TRBJ1-2
d_call: TRBD1
clone_size: -

cdr3_aa: CASSQYLAEKKF
cdr3_nt: TGCGCCAGCAGTCAGTATCTAGCGGAAAAGAAGTTT
v_call: TRBV23-1
j_call: TRBJ1-1
d_call: -
clone_size: -

cdr3_aa: CASEQARNTEAFF
cdr3_nt: TGTGCCAGCGAACAGGCCCGGAACACTGAAGCTTTCTTT
v_call: TRBV6-5
j_call: TRBJ1-1
d_call: -
clone_size: -

cdr3_aa: CASSLGGQGHSPLHF
cdr3_nt: TGTGCCAGCAGCTTGGGGGGACAGGGGCACTCACCCCTCCACTTT
v_call: TRBV7-3
j_call: TRBJ1-6
d_call: TRBD1
clone_size: -

cdr3_aa: CASSRGLDSYEQYF
cdr3_nt: TGTGCCAGCAGTCGCGGACTAGACAGCTACGAGCAGTACTTC
v_call: TRBV6-5
j_call: TRBJ2-7
d_call: TRBD2
clone_size: -

cdr3_aa: CASTKKGASGNTIYF
cdr3_nt: TGTGCCAGCACCAAGAAGGGGGCTTCTGGAAACACCATATATTTT
v_call: TRBV6-6
j_call: TRBJ1-3
d_call: TRBD1
clone_size: -

cdr3_aa: CASSLEGGSIADTQYF
cdr3_nt: TGTGCCAGCAGTTTAGAGGGCGGGAGTATTGCAGATACGCAGTATTTT
v_call: TRBV27
j_call: TRBJ2-3
d_call: TRBD2
clone_size: -

cdr3_aa: CASSLLQGSSFYTF
cdr3_nt: TGTGCCAGCAGTTTACTCCAGGGTAGTTCCTTCTACACCTTC
v_call: TRBV27
j_call: TRBJ1-2
d_call: -
clone_size: -

cdr3_aa: CASSSGTGINSPLHF
cdr3_nt: TGTGCCAGCAGCTCCGGGACAGGGATAAATTCACCCCTCCACTTT
v_call: TRBV7-6
j_call: TRBJ1-6
d_call: TRBD1
clone_size: -

cdr3_aa: CASSEELVSDTQYF
cdr3_nt: TGTGCCAGCAGCGAAGAACTAGTTTCAGATACGCAGTATTTT
v_call: TRBV6-1
j_call: TRBJ2-3
d_call: -
clone_size: -

cdr3_aa: CASSSGLAGDNEQFF
cdr3_nt: TGTGCCAGCAGCTCCGGACTAGCGGGGGACAATGAGCAGTTCTTC
v_call: TRBV13
j_call: TRBJ2-1
d_call: TRBD2
clone_size: -

cdr3_aa: CASSLDATSSYNEQFF
cdr3_nt: TGTGCCAGCAGCTTAGATGCGACCAGCTCCTACAATGAGCAGTTCTTC
v_call: TRBV7-2
j_call: TRBJ2-1
d_call: -
clone_size: -

cdr3_aa: CSVELGRDNIGEQYF
cdr3_nt: TGCAGCGTTGAATTGGGAAGGGATAACATAGGCGAGCAGTACTTC
v_call: TRBV29-1
j_call: TRBJ2-7
d_call: -
clone_size: -

cdr3_aa: CASSRTEKLFF
cdr3_nt: TGTGCCAGCAGCCGTACAGAAAAACTGTTTTTT
v_call: TRBV11-2
j_call: TRBJ1-4
d_call: -
clone_size: -

cdr3_aa: CASSESREGNSPLHF
cdr3_nt: TGTGCCAGCAGTGAAAGCAGGGAGGGTAATTCACCCCTCCACTTT
v_call: TRBV2
j_call: TRBJ1-6
d_call: -
clone_size: -

cdr3_aa: CSSRGQHYEQYF
cdr3_nt: TGTAGCAGCAGGGGGCAGCACTACGAGCAGTACTTC
v_call: TRBV5-5
j_call: TRBJ2-7
d_call: TRBD1
clone_size: -

cdr3_aa: CAWRSSSSYEQYF
cdr3_nt: TGTGCCTGGAGGAGCAGTAGCTCCTACGAGCAGTACTTC
v_call: TRBV30
j_call: TRBJ2-7
d_call: -
clone_size: few

cdr3_aa: CASRTRDTEAFF
cdr3_nt: TGTGCCAGCAGGACCAGAGACACTGAAGCTTTCTTT
v_call: TRBV6-1
j_call: TRBJ1-1
d_call: -
clone_size: -

cdr3_aa: CASSLLTSVTSTDTQYF
cdr3_nt: TGTGCCAGCAGCTTGTTGACTAGCGTTACTAGCACAGATACGCAGTATTTT
v_call: TRBV5-6
j_call: TRBJ2-3
d_call: TRBD2
clone_size: -

cdr3_aa: CASSEGGTFGDTQYF
cdr3_nt: TGTGCCAGCAGTGAAGGGGGGACGTTCGGAGATACGCAGTATTTT
v_call: TRBV2
j_call: TRBJ2-3
d_call: -
clone_size: once

cdr3_aa: CASVYHVGTGLYEQYF
cdr3_nt: TGTGCCAGCGTCTATCACGTCGGGACAGGGCTCTACGAGCAGTACTTC
v_call: TRBV11-2
j_call: TRBJ2-7
d_call: TRBD1
clone_size: once

cdr3_aa: CASSLSQEGETQYF
cdr3_nt: TGTGCCAGCAGCTTAAGCCAAGAGGGGGAGACCCAGTACTTC
v_call: TRBV11-2
j_call: TRBJ2-5
d_call: -
clone_size: -

cdr3_aa: CASSLFPGQASYEQYF
cdr3_nt: TGTGCCAGCAGTTTATTCCCGGGACAGGCTTCCTACGAGCAGTACTTC
v_call: TRBV27
j_call: TRBJ2-7
d_call: TRBD1
clone_size: -

cdr3_aa: CASSVGRGSYNEQFF
cdr3_nt: TGTGCCAGCAGCGTAGGCAGGGGCTCCTACAATGAGCAGTTCTTC
v_call: TRBV9
j_call: TRBJ2-1
d_call: -
clone_size: -

cdr3_aa: CSVEFGGWNTGELFF
cdr3_nt: TGCAGCGTTGAGTTCGGGGGCTGGAACACCGGGGAGCTGTTTTTT
v_call: TRBV29-1
j_call: TRBJ2-2
d_call: -
clone_size: -

cdr3_aa: CASSFAGNLIPYEQYF
cdr3_nt: TGTGCCAGCAGCTTCGCCGGGAACCTAATACCCTACGAGCAGTACTTC
v_call: TRBV7-6
j_call: TRBJ2-7
d_call: -
clone_size: -

cdr3_aa: CARSLPKGSYEQYF
cdr3_nt: TGTGCCAGATCTTTACCCAAAGGCTCCTACGAGCAGTACTTC
v_call: TRBV19
j_call: TRBJ2-7
d_call: -
clone_size: -

cdr3_aa: CASSGDRANSLHF
cdr3_nt: TGTGCCAGCAGCGGAGACAGGGCGAATTCCCTCCACTTT
v_call: TRBV13
j_call: TRBJ1-6
d_call: TRBD1
clone_size: few

cdr3_aa: CASSVYPTTEAFF
cdr3_nt: TGTGCCAGCAGCGTATATCCGACCACTGAAGCTTTCTTT
v_call: TRBV9
j_call: TRBJ1-1
d_call: -
clone_size: -

cdr3_aa: CASSDLPLISINTIYF
cdr3_nt: TGTGCCAGCAGCGACCTTCCGTTGATCTCAATAAACACCATATATTTT
v_call: TRBV7-9
j_call: TRBJ1-3
d_call: -
clone_size: -

cdr3_aa: CASSTGHLYEQYF
cdr3_nt: TGTGCCAGCAGTACGGGACACCTCTACGAGCAGTACTTC
v_call: TRBV27
j_call: TRBJ2-7
d_call: -
clone_size: -

cdr3_aa: CAIRDTSGRSNEQFF
cdr3_nt: TGTGCCATCAGAGACACTAGCGGGAGGTCCAATGAGCAGTTCTTC
v_call: TRBV10-3
j_call: TRBJ2-1
d_call: TRBD2
clone_size: -